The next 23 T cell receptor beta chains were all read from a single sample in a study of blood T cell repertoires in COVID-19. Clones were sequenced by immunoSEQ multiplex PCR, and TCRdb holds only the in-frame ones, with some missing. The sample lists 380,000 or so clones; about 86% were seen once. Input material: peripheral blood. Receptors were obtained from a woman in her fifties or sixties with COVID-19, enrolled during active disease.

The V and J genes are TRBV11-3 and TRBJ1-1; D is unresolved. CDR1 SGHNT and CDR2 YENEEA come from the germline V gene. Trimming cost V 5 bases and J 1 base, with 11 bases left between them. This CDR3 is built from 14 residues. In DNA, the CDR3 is TGTGCCAGCAGCGTAAGGCGGGAGAACACTGAAGCTTTCTTT. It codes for CASSVRRENTEAFF.

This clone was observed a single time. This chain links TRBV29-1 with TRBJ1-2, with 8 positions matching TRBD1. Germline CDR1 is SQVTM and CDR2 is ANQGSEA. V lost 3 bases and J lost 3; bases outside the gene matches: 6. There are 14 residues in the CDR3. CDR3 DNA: TGCAGCGTTGAGACCGGACAGGGCCACTATGGCTACACCTTC. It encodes CSVETGQGHYGYTF.

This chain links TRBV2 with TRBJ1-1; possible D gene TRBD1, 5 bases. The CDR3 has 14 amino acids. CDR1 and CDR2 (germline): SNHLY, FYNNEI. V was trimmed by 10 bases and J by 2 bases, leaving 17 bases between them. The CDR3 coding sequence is TGTGCCACCCAGATGACAGACTCTAACACTGAAGCTTTCTTT. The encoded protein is CATQMTDSNTEAFF. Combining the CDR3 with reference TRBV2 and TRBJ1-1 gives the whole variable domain EPEVTQTPSHQVTQMGQEVILRCVPISNHLYFYWYRQILGQKVEFLVSFYNNEISEKSEIFDDQFSVERPDGSNFTLKIRSTKLEDSAMYFCATQMTDSNTEAFFGQGTRLTVV.

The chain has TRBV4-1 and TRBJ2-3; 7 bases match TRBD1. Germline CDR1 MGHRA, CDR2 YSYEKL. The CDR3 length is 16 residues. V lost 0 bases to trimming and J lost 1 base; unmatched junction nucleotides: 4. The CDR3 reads CASSQERGPGTDTQYF. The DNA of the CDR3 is TGCGCCAGCAGCCAAGAGAGGGGGCCGGGCACAGATACGCAGTATTTT.

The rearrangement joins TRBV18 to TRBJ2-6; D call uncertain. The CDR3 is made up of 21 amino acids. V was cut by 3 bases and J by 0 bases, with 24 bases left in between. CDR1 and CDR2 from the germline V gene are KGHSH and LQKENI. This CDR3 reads CASSPGTLGPRLSSGANVLTF. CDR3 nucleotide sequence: TGTGCCAGCTCACCCGGCACCCTAGGCCCAAGGTTAAGCTCTGGGGCCAACGTCCTGACTTTC.

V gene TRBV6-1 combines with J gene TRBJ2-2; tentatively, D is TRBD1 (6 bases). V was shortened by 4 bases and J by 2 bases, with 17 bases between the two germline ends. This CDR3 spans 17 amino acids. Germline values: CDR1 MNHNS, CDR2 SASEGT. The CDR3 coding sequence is TGTGCCAGCAGTGCAATTGGACAGCTCATAAACACCGGGGAGCTGTTTTTT. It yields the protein CASSAIGQLINTGELFF.

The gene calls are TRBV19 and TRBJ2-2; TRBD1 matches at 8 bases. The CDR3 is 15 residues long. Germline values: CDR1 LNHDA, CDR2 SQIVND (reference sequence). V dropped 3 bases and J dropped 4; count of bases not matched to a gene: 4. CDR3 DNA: TGTGCCAGTAGTATGGGCAGGGGGCTCACCGGGGAGCTGTTTTTT. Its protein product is CASSMGRGLTGELFF.

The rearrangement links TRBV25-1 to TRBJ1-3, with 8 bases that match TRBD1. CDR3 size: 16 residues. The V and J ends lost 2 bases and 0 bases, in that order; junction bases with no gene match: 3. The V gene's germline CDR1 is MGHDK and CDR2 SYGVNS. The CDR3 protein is CASSEPGQASGNTIYF. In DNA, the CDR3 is TGTGCCAGCAGTGAACCGGGACAGGCCTCTGGAAACACCATATATTTT.

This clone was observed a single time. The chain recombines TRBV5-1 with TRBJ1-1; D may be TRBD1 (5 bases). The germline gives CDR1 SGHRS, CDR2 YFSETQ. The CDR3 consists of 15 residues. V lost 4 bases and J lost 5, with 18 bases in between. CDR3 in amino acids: CASSDPRGGETEAFF. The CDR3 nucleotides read TGCGCCAGCAGCGACCCCCGCGGGGGAGAGACTGAAGCTTTCTTT.

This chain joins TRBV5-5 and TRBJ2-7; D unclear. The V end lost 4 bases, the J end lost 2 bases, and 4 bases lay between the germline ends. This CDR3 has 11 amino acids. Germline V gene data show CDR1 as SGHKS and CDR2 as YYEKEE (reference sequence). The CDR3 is CASSQAYEQYF. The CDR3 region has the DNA TGTGCCAGCAGCCAGGCCTACGAGCAGTACTTC.

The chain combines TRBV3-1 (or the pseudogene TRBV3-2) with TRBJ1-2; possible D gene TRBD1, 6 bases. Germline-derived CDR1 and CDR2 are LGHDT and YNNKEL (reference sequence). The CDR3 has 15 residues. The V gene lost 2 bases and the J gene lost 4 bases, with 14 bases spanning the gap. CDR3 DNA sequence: TGTGCCAGCAGCCAACTGGGGGACAAAGGCTATGGCTACACCTTC. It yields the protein CASSQLGDKGYGYTF.

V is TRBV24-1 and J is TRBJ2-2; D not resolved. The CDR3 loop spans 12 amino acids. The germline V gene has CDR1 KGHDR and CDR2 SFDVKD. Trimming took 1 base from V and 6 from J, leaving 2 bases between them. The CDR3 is CATSDFAGELFF. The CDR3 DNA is TGTGCCACCAGTGATTTCGCCGGGGAGCTGTTTTTT.

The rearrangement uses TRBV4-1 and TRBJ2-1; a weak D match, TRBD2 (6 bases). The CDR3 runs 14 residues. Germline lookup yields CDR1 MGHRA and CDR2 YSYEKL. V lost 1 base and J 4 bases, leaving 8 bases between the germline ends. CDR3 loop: CASSQVGGYNEQFF. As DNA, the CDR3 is TGCGCCAGCAGCCAAGTCGGGGGTTACAATGAGCAGTTCTTC.

In nucleotides, the CDR3 is TGTGCCAGCAGCCAAGATCGGAGCGGGGGGGCGGGAGAGACCCAGTACTTC. Translated: CASSQDRSGGAGETQYF. The V call is TRBV4-2, the J call TRBJ2-5; 10 bases map to TRBD2. The CDR3 is 17 residues long. The V and J ends lost 0 bases and 4 bases, in that order; junction bases with no gene match: 8. Germline CDR1 and CDR2: LGHNA and YNFKEQ.

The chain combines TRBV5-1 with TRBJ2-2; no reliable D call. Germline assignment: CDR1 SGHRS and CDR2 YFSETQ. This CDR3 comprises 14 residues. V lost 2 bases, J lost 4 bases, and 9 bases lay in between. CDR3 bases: TGCGCCAGCAGCTTCGCTAGAGGCACCGGGGAGCTGTTTTTT. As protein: CASSFARGTGELFF.

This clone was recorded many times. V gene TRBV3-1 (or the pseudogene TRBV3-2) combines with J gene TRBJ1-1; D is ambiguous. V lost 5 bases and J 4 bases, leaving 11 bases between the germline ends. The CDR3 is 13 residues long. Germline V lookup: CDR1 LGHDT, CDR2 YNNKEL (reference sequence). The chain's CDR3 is CASSSSRGTEAFF. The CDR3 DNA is TGTGCCAGCAGCTCTAGTCGAGGCACTGAAGCTTTCTTT.

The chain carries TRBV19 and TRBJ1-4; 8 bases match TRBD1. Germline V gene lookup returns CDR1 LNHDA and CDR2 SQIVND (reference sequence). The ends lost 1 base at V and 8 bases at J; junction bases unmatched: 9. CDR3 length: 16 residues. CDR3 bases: TGTGCCAGTAGTATAGTACAGGGGGTTCGTCCCGAAAAACTGTTTTTT. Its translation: CASSIVQGVRPEKLFF.

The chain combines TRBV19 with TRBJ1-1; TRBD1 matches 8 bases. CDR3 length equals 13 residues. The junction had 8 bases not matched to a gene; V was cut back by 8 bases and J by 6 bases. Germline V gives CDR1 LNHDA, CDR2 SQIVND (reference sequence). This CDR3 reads CASEDREDAEAFF. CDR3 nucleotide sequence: TGTGCCAGTGAGGACAGGGAGGACGCTGAAGCTTTCTTT. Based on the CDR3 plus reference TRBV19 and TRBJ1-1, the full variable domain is DGGITQSPKYLFRKEGQNVTLSCEQNLNHDAMYWYRQDPGQGLRLIYYSQIVNDFQKGDIAEGYSVSREKKESFPLTVTSAQKNPTAFYLCASEDREDAEAFFGQGTRLTVV.

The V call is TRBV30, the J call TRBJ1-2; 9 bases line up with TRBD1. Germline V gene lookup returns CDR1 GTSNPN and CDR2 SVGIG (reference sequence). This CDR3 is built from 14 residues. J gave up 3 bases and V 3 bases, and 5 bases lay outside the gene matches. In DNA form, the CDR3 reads TGTGCCTGGAGCGGGACAGGGCCATACTATGGCTACACCTTC. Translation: CAWSGTGPYYGYTF.

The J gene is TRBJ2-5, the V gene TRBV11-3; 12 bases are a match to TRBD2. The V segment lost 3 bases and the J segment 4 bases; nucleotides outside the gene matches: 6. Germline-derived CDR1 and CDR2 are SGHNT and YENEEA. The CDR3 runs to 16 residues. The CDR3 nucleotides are TGTGCCAGCAGCTTTCGGTCTAGCGGGGGGGGAGAGACCCAGTACTTC. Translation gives CASSFRSSGGGETQYF. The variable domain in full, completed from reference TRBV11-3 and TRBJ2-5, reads EAGVVQSPRYKIIEKKQPVAFWCNPISGHNTLYWYLQNLGQGPELLIRYENEEAVDDSQLPKDRFSAERLKGVDSTLKIQPAELGDSAVYLCASSFRSSGGGETQYFGPGTRLLVL.

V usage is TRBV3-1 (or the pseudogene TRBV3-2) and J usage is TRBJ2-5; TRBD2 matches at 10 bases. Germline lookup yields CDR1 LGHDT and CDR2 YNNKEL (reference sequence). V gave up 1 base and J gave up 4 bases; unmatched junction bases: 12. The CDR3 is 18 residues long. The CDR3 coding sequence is TGTGCCAGCAGCCAAGGGCGGGTACTAGCGGGGTTTTCAGAGACCCAGTACTTC. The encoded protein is CASSQGRVLAGFSETQYF.

The DNA of the CDR3 is TGTGCCAGCTCACCACGGACAGGAGGGGGTTCTGGGGCCAACGTCCTGACTTTC. Its protein product is CASSPRTGGGSGANVLTF. The J gene is TRBJ2-6, the V gene TRBV18, with TRBD1 as a possible D gene (7 bases). Looked up from germline, CDR1 is KGHSH and CDR2 is LQKENI. The CDR3 consists of 18 residues. The germline V and J ends were trimmed by 1 base and 1 base, with 14 bases remaining between them.

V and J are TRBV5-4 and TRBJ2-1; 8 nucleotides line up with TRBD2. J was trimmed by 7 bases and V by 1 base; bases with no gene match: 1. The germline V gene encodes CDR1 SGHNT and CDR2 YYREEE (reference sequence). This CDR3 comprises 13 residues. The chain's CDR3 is CASSLTSGNEQFF. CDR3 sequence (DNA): TGTGCCAGCAGCTTGACTAGCGGAAATGAGCAGTTCTTC.